Below are 27 T cell receptor beta chains sequenced from a single sample in a study of blood T cell repertoires in COVID-19. Assay used: immunoSEQ multiplex PCR; TCRdb lists only in-frame clones, some missing. Here the sample spans around 130,000 clones, roughly 83% being singletons. Sample: peripheral blood. The receptors were sampled from a woman at least 80 years old with acute or convalescent COVID-19.

The chain couples TRBV11-2 to TRBJ2-2; 7 bases agree with TRBD1. The CDR3 runs to 13 residues. The junction had 2 bases not matched to a gene; V was cut back by 5 bases and J by 5 bases. In germline, CDR1 is SGHAT, CDR2 FQNNGV. CDR3 region: CASSIQGTGELFF. CDR3 nucleotides: TGTGCCAGCAGCATACAGGGGACCGGGGAGCTGTTTTTT.

In this sample, this clone turned up a few times. J is TRBJ1-5 and V is TRBV7-2; D may be TRBD1 (6 bases). Germline values: CDR1 SGHTA, CDR2 FQGNSA. The germline V and J ends were trimmed by 0 bases and 6 bases, with 12 bases remaining between them. CDR3 size: 15 residues. The CDR3 reads CASSLAAGGGQPQHF. In nucleotides, the CDR3 is TGTGCCAGCAGCTTAGCGGCTGGGGGCGGTCAGCCCCAGCATTTT.

This clone was seen only once. The chain recombines TRBV9 with TRBJ1-5; 9 positions agree with TRBD1. The V segment lost 3 bases and the J segment 2 bases; nucleotides outside the gene matches: 0. The germline V gene encodes CDR1 SGDLS and CDR2 YYNGEE. The CDR3 is 14 residues long. The CDR3 DNA is TGTGCCAGCAGCGGGACAGGGGGCAATCAGCCCCAGCATTTT. It encodes CASSGTGGNQPQHF.

The chain couples TRBV7-2 to TRBJ1-1; D uncertain. V lost 0 bases and J 1 base, leaving 6 bases between the germline ends. The CDR3 is 14 residues long. Germline values: CDR1 SGHTA, CDR2 FQGNSA. Written as DNA, the CDR3 is TGTGCCAGCAGCTTAGCGAGGGAGAACACTGAAGCTTTCTTT. This encodes CASSLARENTEAFF.

This sequence joins TRBV27 and TRBJ1-3, with D tentatively TRBD1 (6 bases). CDR3 length: 14 amino acids. The V gene's germline CDR1 is MNHEY and CDR2 SMNVEV (reference sequence). V shed 6 bases and J shed 0 bases, with 9 bases lying between them. The CDR3 sequence: CASRSQGSGNTIYF. The CDR3 nucleotides are TGTGCCAGCAGATCACAGGGCTCTGGAAACACCATATATTTT.

This clone came up once. V gene TRBV6-2 or TRBV6-3 combines with J gene TRBJ1-2, with D perhaps TRBD1 (5 bases). V was shortened by 0 bases and J by 4 bases, with 21 bases between the two germline ends. CDR3 length: 18 residues. Germline V gene data show CDR1 as MNHEY and CDR2 as SVGEGT. The DNA for the CDR3 is TGTGCCAGCAGTTACTCGTCGTCAACGGCCGGGACTTTCTATGGCTACACCTTC. Encoded protein: CASSYSSSTAGTFYGYTF.

This chain joins TRBV6-2 or TRBV6-3 and TRBJ1-5; TRBD1 matches 10 bases. This CDR3 has 14 amino acids. V was clipped by 5 bases and J by 5 bases; unmatched bases: 3. Germline V gene sequence: CDR1 MNHEY, CDR2 SVGEGT. In DNA, the CDR3 is TGTGCCAGCAGTCCGACAGGGGGCTATCAGCCCCAGCATTTT. As protein: CASSPTGGYQPQHF.

CDR3 in amino acids: CASSLQGMRDYGYTF. The CDR3 region has the DNA TGTGCCAGCAGTTTACAGGGGATGAGGGACTATGGCTACACCTTC. This chain connects TRBV2 to TRBJ1-2, with 7 bases identical to TRBD1. Germline V CDR1 and CDR2: SNHLY, FYNNEI. This CDR3 has 15 amino acids. J gave up 3 bases and V 5 bases, and 9 bases lay outside the gene matches. Full variable domain (outside the CDR3, taken from reference TRBV2 and TRBJ1-2): EPEVTQTPSHQVTQMGQEVILRCVPISNHLYFYWYRQILGQKVEFLVSFYNNEISEKSEIFDDQFSVERPDGSNFTLKIRSTKLEDSAMYFCASSLQGMRDYGYTFGSGTRLTVV.

This sequence joins TRBV3-1 (or the pseudogene TRBV3-2) and TRBJ2-3; no firm D call. The CDR3 is 12 residues long. V lost 6 bases and J lost 6, with 10 bases in between. CDR1 is LGHDT and CDR2 is YNNKEL in the germline V gene (reference sequence). CDR3 residues: CASSYSGDTQYF. Written as DNA, the CDR3 is TGTGCCAGCAGTTACTCCGGGGATACGCAGTATTTT.

The gene calls are TRBV2 and TRBJ2-1; TRBD1 matches 11 bases. The V gene end was trimmed by 7 bases and the J gene end by 4 bases; junction bases not matched to a gene: 9. The germline gives CDR1 SNHLY, CDR2 FYNNEI. The CDR3 has 16 amino acids. This chain's CDR3 is CASMGQGVAVYNEQFF. Written as DNA, the CDR3 is TGTGCCAGCATGGGACAGGGGGTAGCGGTTTACAATGAGCAGTTCTTC.

V is TRBV13 and J is TRBJ2-3; possible D gene TRBD2, 7 bases. The CDR3 is 15 residues long. V was trimmed by 0 bases and J by 7 bases, leaving 14 bases between them. The germline V gene encodes CDR1 PRHDT and CDR2 FYEKMQ (reference sequence). CDR3 protein: CASSLGGGLGNTQYF. As DNA, the CDR3 is TGTGCCAGCAGCTTAGGCGGGGGGCTGGGGAATACGCAGTATTTT.

V gene TRBV6-5 combines with J gene TRBJ1-4, with 7 bases fitting TRBD1. The CDR3 length is 15 residues. J was trimmed by 3 bases and V by 6 bases; bases with no gene match: 7. CDR1 and CDR2 from the germline V gene are MNHEY and SVGAGI. The CDR3 DNA reads as TGTGCCAGCAGACCCACGACAGGGCCTAATGAAAAACTGTTTTTT. Protein: CASRPTTGPNEKLFF.

This clone occurred once. V and J are TRBV29-1 and TRBJ1-1; TRBD1 agrees at 10 bases. Per germline, CDR1 SQVTM and CDR2 ANQGSEA. Losses at the gene ends were 1 base for V and 8 bases for J; bases not matched to a gene: 7. The CDR3 contains 14 residues. This chain's CDR3 is CSVEAWGTGDEAFF. The DNA of the CDR3 is TGCAGCGTTGAAGCCTGGGGGACAGGGGACGAAGCTTTCTTT.

This clone was observed once. The chain joins TRBV7-2 to TRBJ1-2, with a possible D match to TRBD1 (6 bases). This CDR3 spans 16 amino acids. Trimming left V 3 bases short and J 6 bases short, with 20 bases between. Germline loops: CDR1 SGHTA, CDR2 FQGNSA. The DNA of the CDR3 is TGTGCCAGCAGCTTGGACAGCCTCCCGCGTCATGATGGCTACACCTTC. This codes for CASSLDSLPRHDGYTF.

The CDR3 nucleotides read TGTGCCAGCAGCTTAGCTGGATGGCAGGGAATCTATGGCTACACCTTC. Translating gives CASSLAGWQGIYGYTF. V and J are TRBV7-2 and TRBJ1-2; TRBD1 might be the D (5 bases). V shed 0 bases and J shed 4 bases, with 15 bases lying between them. The length of the CDR3 is 16 residues. The germline gives CDR1 SGHTA, CDR2 FQGNSA.

The chain links TRBV11-2 to TRBJ1-3; D remains unclear. Germline assignment: CDR1 SGHAT and CDR2 FQNNGV. The CDR3 totals 13 residues. Trimming took 4 bases from V and 2 from J, leaving 6 bases between them. The CDR3 reads CASSSGTGNTIYF. The CDR3 nucleotides read TGTGCCAGCAGCTCGGGAACTGGAAACACCATATATTTT.

This clone has a handful of counts. The chain uses TRBV6-5 and TRBJ2-7; TRBD2 agrees at 8 bases. CDR1 and CDR2 from the germline V gene are MNHEY and SVGAGI. CDR3 length: 13 amino acids. Trimming removed 7 bases from V and 2 bases from J; junction bases left unmatched: 4. The CDR3 DNA reads as TGTGCCAGCAAGGGACTAGGACCCTACGAGCAGTACTTC. Translated: CASKGLGPYEQYF.

V gene TRBV6-1 combines with J gene TRBJ1-1; D is ambiguous. This CDR3 has 13 residues. Germline CDR1 and CDR2: MNHNS and SASEGT. Trimming left V 3 bases short and J 0 bases short, with 5 bases between. CDR3 residues: CASSDRMNTEAFF. The CDR3 bases are TGTGCCAGCAGTGACAGGATGAACACTGAAGCTTTCTTT.

V usage is TRBV6-5 and J usage is TRBJ2-5, with 8 bases that match TRBD1. CDR1 and CDR2 (germline): MNHEY, SVGAGI. J lost 5 bases, V lost 4 bases, and 9 bases had no gene match. The CDR3 is 15 amino acids. Here the CDR3 DNA reads TGTGCCAGCAGTTTCCGACAGGGGTGGAGGGAGACCCAGTACTTC. It specifies CASSFRQGWRETQYF.

This chain connects TRBV6-2 or TRBV6-3 to TRBJ2-5, with D unresolved. V lost 2 bases to trimming and J lost 5 bases, with 15 bases between them. Germline V CDR1 and CDR2: MNHEY, SVGEGT. CDR3 size: 15 residues. The CDR3 is CASSYALRSQETQYF. The DNA for the CDR3 is TGTGCCAGCAGTTACGCGTTGCGGTCTCAGGAGACCCAGTACTTC.

The CDR3 DNA sequence: TGTGCCAGTAGTATTAGCGGGAGGCAGTTCTTC. The encoded protein is CASSISGRQFF. This chain connects TRBV19 to TRBJ2-1, with TRBD2 matching over 9 bases. CDR1 and CDR2 from the germline V gene are LNHDA and SQIVND (reference sequence). V dropped 3 bases and J dropped 12; count of bases not matched to a gene: 0. The CDR3 length is 11 residues.

Only a few counts were recorded for this clone. This sequence joins TRBV7-2 and TRBJ1-5; TRBD1 is a possible D gene (6 bases). Trimming took 3 bases from V and 4 from J, leaving 7 bases between them. The CDR3 extends over 13 amino acids. Germline V lookup: CDR1 SGHTA, CDR2 FQGNSA. CDR3 nucleotides: TGTGCCAGCAGCTTCGGACAGAATCAGCCCCAGCATTTT. It translates to CASSFGQNQPQHF.

The chain carries TRBV5-5 and TRBJ1-5, with 8 bases lining up with TRBD1. V shed 4 bases and J 5 bases; nucleotides not matched to a gene: 8. Germline CDR1 is SGHKS and CDR2 is YYEKEE (reference sequence). The CDR3 extends over 15 amino acids. This chain's CDR3 is CASSPTGDRDQPQHF. For the CDR3, the DNA is TGTGCCAGCAGCCCGACAGGGGATAGGGATCAGCCCCAGCATTTT.

The chain links TRBV5-5 to TRBJ2-7; no clear D gene. The CDR3 has 13 residues. V lost 0 bases, J lost 1 base, and 5 bases lay in between. Germline V CDR1 and CDR2: SGHKS, YYEKEE (reference sequence). The CDR3 region is CASSLGQSYEQYF. The DNA for the CDR3 is TGTGCCAGCAGCTTGGGACAATCCTACGAGCAGTACTTC.

J is TRBJ2-1 and V is TRBV30; D is unclear. In germline, CDR1 is GTSNPN, CDR2 SVGIG (reference sequence). This CDR3 has 14 amino acids. The V gene lost 0 bases and the J gene lost 12 bases, with 18 bases spanning the gap. In DNA, the CDR3 is TGTGCCTGGAGTGTAGCCGGCCCCGCGGTGGGGCAGTTCTTC. This encodes CAWSVAGPAVGQFF.

The chain couples TRBV4-3 to TRBJ2-1; 8 nucleotides agree with TRBD2. The CDR3 is 14 residues long. The germline gives CDR1 LGHNA, CDR2 YSLEER. With V trimmed by 3 bases and J by 8 bases, 6 bases remained unmatched. CDR3 in DNA: TGCGCCAGCAGCCATGGACTAGCTTTTGATGAGCAGTTCTTC. Translated: CASSHGLAFDEQFF.

The rearrangement uses TRBV7-2 and TRBJ2-3; perhaps TRBD1 as D (6 bases). This CDR3 is 14 amino acids long. V was shortened by 3 bases and J by 3 bases, with 10 bases between the two germline ends. Germline lookup yields CDR1 SGHTA and CDR2 FQGNSA. The CDR3 region is CASSLDRQTDTQYF. The CDR3 nucleotides are TGTGCCAGCAGCTTGGACAGACAGACAGATACGCAGTATTTT.